This TCR beta chain was documented in a study of sequential checkpoint blockade in melanoma. Clones were read by immunoSEQ multiplex PCR, and TCRdb kept only the in-frame ones, dropping some. The table includes some 10,000 clones, around 79% detected once. The table lists this clone with a few counts. The junction had 4 bases not matched to a gene; V was cut back by 5 bases and J by 3 bases. Germline CDR1 and CDR2: MDHEN and SYDVKM. The CDR3 spans 14 residues. The treatment was: randomized to nivolumab then ipilimumab (arm A) or the reverse (arm B). Sorted cells were live CD3+CD8+, lacking CD19 and CD56, from PBMCs.

The chain recombines TRBV28 with TRBJ2-7; 10 positions agree with TRBD1. This specimen consisted of CD8+ T cells sorted from blood (inferred from file names), obtained from a patient given nivolumab and ipilimumab in sequence. The source of this sequence is a human donor with melanoma. CDR3 nucleotide sequence: TGTGCCAGCAGTCACCGGGACAGGGGCTACGAGCAGTACTTC. Its translation is CASSHRDRGYEQYF.